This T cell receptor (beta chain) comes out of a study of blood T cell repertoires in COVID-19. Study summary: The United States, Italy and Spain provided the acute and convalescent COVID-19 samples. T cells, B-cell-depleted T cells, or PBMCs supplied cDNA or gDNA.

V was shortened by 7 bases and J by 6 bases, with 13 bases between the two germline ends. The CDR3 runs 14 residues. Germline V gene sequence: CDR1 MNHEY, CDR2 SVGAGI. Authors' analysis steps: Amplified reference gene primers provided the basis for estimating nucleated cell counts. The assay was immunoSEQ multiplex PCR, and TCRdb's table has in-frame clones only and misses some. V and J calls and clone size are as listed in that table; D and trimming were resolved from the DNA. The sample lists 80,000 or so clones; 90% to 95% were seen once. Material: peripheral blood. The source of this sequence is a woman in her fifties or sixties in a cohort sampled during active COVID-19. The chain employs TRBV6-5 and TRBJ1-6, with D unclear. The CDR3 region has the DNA TGTGCCAGCACCGCAGGTTCTTTTAATTCACCCCTCCACTTT. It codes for CASTAGSFNSPLHF.